This T cell receptor beta chain was captured in a study of T cell responses to AZD1222 COVID-19 vaccine. Whole-study findings and limits: Dominant at 160-218 and 743-854, vaccine-associated CD4 TCRs also spanned spike. Clonal diversity was possibly underestimated, and the donors were mostly white British, with more females. Spike-specific TCR breadth rose after two AZD1222 doses, and depth rose as well. Baseline seropositives among AZD1222 recipients totaled only 5 to 7.

Sequencing used immunoSEQ multiplex PCR; TCRdb keeps in-frame clones, though not all of them. This table holds fewer than 120,000 clones, around nine tenths found once. Comment on this clone: The antigen remains unidentified.

Germline loops: CDR1 KGHSH, CDR2 LQKENI. The CDR3 is made up of 13 amino acids. The V end lost 4 bases, the J end lost 3 bases, and 8 bases lay between the germline ends. This specimen consisted of peripheral blood, obtained 28 days after the second AZD1222 dose. V gene TRBV18 combines with J gene TRBJ2-3; D uncertain. This sequence was found in an adult who received the AZD1222 COVID-19 vaccine. In DNA form, the CDR3 reads TGTGCCAGCTCACTCCGGGTGACAGATACGCAGTATTTT. Encoded protein: CASSLRVTDTQYF.